This paragraph covers one TCR beta chain sequence. The CDR3 consists of 14 residues. Germline V gene sequence: CDR1 LGHNA, CDR2 YNFKEQ. J gave up 6 bases and V 0 bases, and 4 bases lay outside the gene matches. This entry belongs to a study of shared clonotypes between healthy human individuals. Produced via immunoSEQ multiplex PCR; TCRdb's table is partial and in-frame only. This table holds 2 million to 3 million clones, approximately 93% found once. Sequencing was performed on naive CD4+ T cells from PBMCs. Subset meaning: CD45RA+ positively selected. This sequence was found in a man aged 18 to 29 in good health. Some clones in this sample may be carry-over from other donors' samples. The chain is built from TRBV4-2 and TRBJ1-2, with TRBD1 matching over 7 bases. CDR3 sequence (DNA): TGTGCCAGCAGCCAAGAACCACAGGGGAATGGCTACACCTTC. Translating it yields CASSQEPQGNGYTF.